The 11 T cell receptor beta chains reported below all come from one sample, sequenced in a study of shared clonotypes between healthy human individuals. Using immunoSEQ multiplex PCR, the repertoire was profiled, and TCRdb retains in-frame clones only, with some absent. Among some 2,000,000 clones listed, 85% to 95% were seen once. Sequenced material: naive CD4+ T cells sorted from blood. Subset noted: CD45RA+ positively selected. The origin of the receptors is a man aged 18 to 29 in good health.

The gene calls are TRBV10-3 and TRBJ2-3, with TRBD1 identical over 9 bases. The CDR3 is 14 residues long. The germline V gene encodes CDR1 ENHRY and CDR2 SYGVKD. With 6 bases clipped from V and 5 bases from J, the junction kept 6 bases outside the gene matches. CDR3 nucleotide sequence: TGTGCCATCAGCCCGGGACAGGGAATAGATACGCAGTATTTT. Translating it yields CAISPGQGIDTQYF.

This clone was recorded once. V is TRBV28 and J is TRBJ1-1; TRBD1 might be the D (5 bases). Germline V gene sequence: CDR1 MDHEN, CDR2 SYDVKM. Trimming removed 7 bases from V and 7 bases from J, with 13 bases in between. This CDR3 region has 12 residues. CDR3 coding DNA: TGTGCCAGCACTAGGGGTCAGGGTGAAGCTTTCTTT. Protein product: CASTRGQGEAFF.

The J gene is TRBJ2-7, the V gene TRBV6-6, with D possibly matching TRBD1 (6 bases). Per the germline V gene, CDR1 is MNHNY and CDR2 is SVGAGI (reference sequence). There are 14 residues in the CDR3. Deletions cut 5 bases from V and 1 base from J, with 12 bases between. This CDR3 reads CASSHDRPSYEQYF. CDR3 nucleotide sequence: TGTGCCAGCAGTCACGACAGGCCTTCCTACGAGCAGTACTTC.

V usage is TRBV7-2 and J usage is TRBJ1-5, with D uncertain. CDR1 is SGHTA, CDR2 FQGNSA, per germline. With 2 bases removed from V and 5 bases from J, the gap between germline ends came to 7 bases. This CDR3 comprises 13 residues. The CDR3 reads CASSLTWDQPQHF. DNA for the CDR3: TGTGCCAGCAGCTTAACGTGGGATCAGCCCCAGCATTTT.

The J gene is TRBJ2-3, the V gene TRBV23-1; 13 nucleotides match TRBD2. TRBV23-1 is sorted into the ORF group, with uncertain function. This CDR3 has 21 amino acids. Trimming took 0 bases from V and 4 from J; bases not matched to a gene: 16. CDR3 amino acids: CASSQSFKQTGTSGTSDTQYF. The CDR3 DNA sequence: TGCGCCAGCAGTCAATCGTTCAAGCAAACCGGGACTAGCGGGACCTCAGATACGCAGTATTTT.

The chain is built from TRBV29-1 and TRBJ2-1, with D possibly TRBD2 on 6 matching bases. Germline assignment: CDR1 SQVTM and CDR2 ANQGSEA. The CDR3 contains 13 residues. V dropped 0 bases and J dropped 7 bases, with 10 bases sitting between them. CDR3 sequence: CSVEDRRENEQFF. The CDR3 DNA follows: TGCAGCGTTGAAGATCGGCGGGAAAATGAGCAGTTCTTC.

J is TRBJ2-5 and V is TRBV5-6; no clear D gene. V gave up 1 base and J gave up 5 bases, with 12 bases separating them. This CDR3 is 14 amino acids long. Germline V gives CDR1 SGHDT, CDR2 YYEEEE. The CDR3 bases are TGTGCCAGCAGCTTGACAGCTGCCTCGGAGACCCAGTACTTC. Its protein is CASSLTAASETQYF.

Regarding this clone: Other DNA sequences in the same sample also yield this CDR3. The chain uses TRBV5-1 and TRBJ1-4; 9 nucleotides align to TRBD1. This CDR3 is 14 amino acids long. J gave up 8 bases and V 4 bases, and 6 bases lay outside the gene matches. Germline CDR1 SGHRS, CDR2 YFSETQ. The CDR3 sequence: CASSQGQGGEKLFF. The CDR3, as DNA: TGCGCCAGCAGCCAGGGACAGGGTGGAGAAAAACTGTTTTTT.

The chain uses TRBV18 and TRBJ2-7; the match to TRBD1 covers 8 bases. V was pared by 6 bases and J by 6 bases, with 7 bases of the junction left unmatched. Per the germline V gene, CDR1 is KGHSH and CDR2 is LQKENI. This CDR3 has 13 amino acids. CDR3 bases: TGTGCCAGCTCCCGAGGACAGGGACTCGAGCAGTACTTC. It is translated as CASSRGQGLEQYF.

This chain connects TRBV6-6 to TRBJ1-3; TRBD1 agrees at 7 bases. From germline, CDR1 is MNHNY and CDR2 SVGAGI (reference sequence). With 8 bases clipped from V and 4 bases from J, the junction kept 8 bases outside the gene matches. The CDR3 spans 14 residues. The CDR3: CASWTRQGGNTIYF. The DNA of the CDR3 is TGTGCCAGCTGGACAAGACAGGGAGGAAACACCATATATTTT.

The chain couples TRBV28 to TRBJ2-2, with 7 bases that match TRBD2. Germline CDR1 and CDR2: MDHEN and SYDVKM. This CDR3 has 15 amino acids. The trim removed 3 bases at V and 4 bases at J, leaving 5 bases unmatched. As DNA, the CDR3 is TGTGCCAGCAGTTTGACGCCGGGGGGCACCGGGGAGCTGTTTTTT. Its protein product is CASSLTPGGTGELFF.